The clone carrying this T cell receptor beta chain came up many times. Its antigen remains unidentified. V shed 5 bases and J shed 3 bases, with 15 bases lying between them. The CDR3 is 14 amino acids. CDR1 and CDR2 from the germline V gene are SQVTM and ANQGSEA. The data were taken from a study of breast tumors, draining lymph nodes, adjacent tissues. MiXCR was run by TCRdb on the multiplex PCR reads, yielding one entry per CDR3 protein. The repertoire holds 30,000 to 40,000 distinct CDR3 sequences, with 36% as singletons. Study-level results: The data were judged consistent with most tumor T cells coming from lymph node and expanding in tumor. Tumor TCR diversity was below lymph nodes but above nontumor tissue.

This TCR came from a female donor with breast cancer. Some clones in this sample may be carry-over from other donors' samples. The sequencing sample was made of breast tumor tissue. The rearrangement links TRBV29-1 to TRBJ2-3, with D perhaps TRBD2 (7 bases). DNA of the CDR3: TGCAGCGTTCCCTGGGGGGGCGGAACAGATACGCAGTATTTT. It is translated as CSVPWGGGTDTQYF.